The 25 T cell receptor beta chains in this list originate from one sample, sequenced in a study of blood T cell repertoires in COVID-19. The method was immunoSEQ multiplex PCR; TCRdb's version includes in-frame clones alone and lacks a portion of them. The data show roughly 84,000 clones, with over 70% seen just once and roughly 4% held by the top ten. The sequenced material came from peripheral blood. These receptors were collected from a woman in her forties or fifties with acute or convalescent COVID-19.

The chain links TRBV27 to TRBJ1-5; 8 bases map to TRBD1. The CDR3 consists of 15 residues. Trimming at V came to 2 bases and at J to 3 bases, leaving 3 bases not matched to a gene. The germline gives CDR1 MNHEY, CDR2 SMNVEV (reference sequence). The CDR3 protein is CASSLGQGINQPQHF. CDR3 bases: TGTGCCAGCAGTTTAGGACAGGGTATCAATCAGCCCCAGCATTTT.

This chain connects TRBV29-1 to TRBJ1-1, with D possibly being TRBD1 (5 bases). Germline lookup yields CDR1 SQVTM and CDR2 ANQGSEA. The CDR3 has 12 residues. Trimming took off 8 bases at V and 4 bases at J, with 14 bases between the two ends. The chain's CDR3 is CSTKEGFTEAFF. The CDR3 DNA reads as TGCAGCACCAAGGAGGGGTTCACTGAAGCTTTCTTT.

The CDR3 region is CSVGHRGSDEKLFF. CDR3 sequence (DNA): TGCAGCGTTGGGCACCGAGGTTCTGACGAAAAACTGTTTTTT. The chain joins TRBV29-1 to TRBJ1-4; D gene ambiguous. Between the trimmed V and J ends, which lost 4 bases and 8 bases, there was a span of 17 bases. Germline CDR1 and CDR2: SQVTM and ANQGSEA. This CDR3 comprises 14 residues.

This chain connects TRBV5-1 to TRBJ2-7; unclear D gene. V shed 0 bases and J shed 3 bases, with 7 bases lying between them. The CDR3 has 13 residues. Germline CDR1 SGHRS, CDR2 YFSETQ. This chain's CDR3 is CASSLETGYEQYF. The CDR3 DNA is TGCGCCAGCAGCTTGGAAACCGGCTACGAGCAGTACTTC.

The chain joins TRBV12-3 or TRBV12-4 to TRBJ2-2; no clear D gene. The V end lost 3 bases, the J end lost 7 bases, and 6 bases lay between the germline ends. This CDR3 is 12 amino acids long. The CDR3 sequence: CASSFGGGELFF. CDR3 nucleotides: TGTGCCAGCAGTTTCGGTGGCGGGGAGCTGTTTTTT.

The genes are TRBV28 and TRBJ2-1; D is ambiguous. There are 17 residues in the CDR3. Germline V lookup: CDR1 MDHEN, CDR2 SYDVKM. V was cut by 6 bases and J by 4 bases, with 22 bases left in between. The CDR3 DNA reads TGTGCCAGCAGCTCCACCGGGTCCCTAAAAGTTTACAATGAGCAGTTCTTC. Translation gives CASSSTGSLKVYNEQFF.

This chain uses TRBV12-3 or TRBV12-4 with TRBJ1-1; TRBD1 is a possible D gene (6 bases). CDR3 size: 11 residues. The V and J ends lost 4 bases and 10 bases respectively, with 10 bases between them. CDR3 nucleotide sequence: TGTGCCAGCAGTTCAGGGGTGCCAGCTTTCTTT. Translated, it gives CASSSGVPAFF.

This clone is a singleton in its sample. This chain uses TRBV7-9 with TRBJ2-7, with 9 nucleotides matching TRBD1. CDR3 length: 14 residues. Germline V gene sequence: CDR1 SEHNR, CDR2 FQNEAQ (reference sequence). V gave up 1 base and J gave up 5 bases; unmatched junction bases: 3. The CDR3 loop is CASSLGGQGDEQYF. The CDR3 DNA reads as TGTGCCAGCAGCTTAGGGGGACAGGGCGACGAGCAGTACTTC. Based on the CDR3 plus reference TRBV7-9 and TRBJ2-7, the full variable domain is DTGVSQNPRHKITKRGQNVTFRCDPISEHNRLYWYRQTLGQGPEFLTYFQNEAQLEKSRLLSDRFSAERPKGSFSTLEIQRTEQGDSAMYLCASSLGGQGDEQYFGPGTRLTVT.

The rearrangement joins TRBV24-1 to TRBJ1-6; D uncertain. Trimming removed 6 bases at V and 7 bases at J, with 21 bases between. This CDR3 region has 17 residues. Germline CDR1 reads KGHDR; CDR2 reads SFDVKD. CDR3 sequence reads: CATSSPGLPSRNSPLHF. In nucleotides, the CDR3 is TGTGCCACCAGTTCCCCGGGTCTGCCTTCTAGGAATTCACCCCTCCACTTT.

This chain joins TRBV5-6 and TRBJ2-7; D remains ambiguous. The CDR3 covers 13 residues. Germline lookup yields CDR1 SGHDT and CDR2 YYEEEE. Trimming pared 4 bases from V and 0 bases from J, leaving 8 bases between. The CDR3 protein is CASSADYSYEQYF. The CDR3 nucleotides read TGTGCCAGCAGCGCAGATTACTCCTACGAGCAGTACTTC.

The CDR3 sequence is CASSPLGGYGYTF. Here the CDR3 DNA reads TGTGCCAGTAGTCCACTAGGAGGCTATGGCTACACCTTC. The V and J genes are TRBV19 and TRBJ1-2; D not certain. Per germline, CDR1 LNHDA and CDR2 SQIVND (reference sequence). The V gene lost 5 bases and the J gene lost 4 bases, with 11 bases spanning the gap. CDR3 size: 13 residues.

This chain uses TRBV5-1 with TRBJ1-4, with 9 bases matching TRBD1. CDR1 is SGHRS, CDR2 YFSETQ, per germline. V trimming: 3 bases; J trimming: 10 bases; junction bases outside the gene matches: 7. CDR3 length: 14 amino acids. CDR3 loop: CASSSDRGDRKLFF. In nucleotides, the CDR3 is TGCGCCAGCAGCTCGGACAGGGGAGATAGAAAACTGTTTTTT.

The chain combines TRBV5-1 with TRBJ2-1; 12 bases are shared with TRBD1. The germline gives CDR1 SGHRS, CDR2 YFSETQ. The CDR3 extends over 17 amino acids. J gave up 8 bases and V 2 bases, and 11 bases lay outside the gene matches. The CDR3 loop reads CASSFLGTGGGEDEQFF. Written as DNA, the CDR3 is TGCGCCAGCAGCTTTTTAGGGACAGGGGGCGGGGAGGATGAGCAGTTCTTC.

This clone was detected a few times. The chain recombines TRBV27 with TRBJ2-2, with D perhaps TRBD1 (5 bases). The CDR3 is made up of 16 amino acids. Germline V gene data show CDR1 as MNHEY and CDR2 as SMNVEV (reference sequence). Trimming took off 2 bases at V and 5 bases at J, with 15 bases between the two ends. CDR3 amino acids: CASSLMAGLFTGELFF. CDR3 nucleotides: TGTGCCAGCAGTTTAATGGCAGGGTTGTTTACCGGGGAGCTGTTTTTT.

The chain combines TRBV19 with TRBJ1-2; a possible D gene is TRBD1 (6 bases). The V and J ends lost 4 bases and 4 bases respectively, with 13 bases between them. The germline V gene has CDR1 LNHDA and CDR2 SQIVND (reference sequence). The CDR3 is 14 residues long. The DNA for the CDR3 is TGTGCCAGTAGTAGCAGGGGATTGGCCTATGGCTACACCTTC. Translated: CASSSRGLAYGYTF.

The V and J genes are TRBV11-2 and TRBJ1-1; 10 bases map to TRBD1. With 3 bases clipped from V and 9 bases from J, the junction kept 4 bases outside the gene matches. Germline V lookup: CDR1 SGHAT, CDR2 FQNNGV. CDR3 size: 13 residues. The CDR3 DNA sequence: TGTGCCAGCAGCTTCGGGACAGGGGAGAAAGCTTTCTTT. This codes for CASSFGTGEKAFF.

The V gene is TRBV7-9, the J gene TRBJ2-1; a weak D match, TRBD1 (6 bases). Trimming removed 2 bases from V and 8 bases from J, with 19 bases in between. This CDR3 is 16 amino acids long. Germline V lookup: CDR1 SEHNR, CDR2 FQNEAQ (reference sequence). CDR3 sequence reads: CASSLIMAGENHEQFF. CDR3 DNA: TGTGCCAGCAGCTTAATTATGGCAGGGGAGAATCATGAGCAGTTCTTC. The full variable domain, rest sourced from reference TRBV7-9 and TRBJ2-1, is DTGVSQNPRHKITKRGQNVTFRCDPISEHNRLYWYRQTLGQGPEFLTYFQNEAQLEKSRLLSDRFSAERPKGSFSTLEIQRTEQGDSAMYLCASSLIMAGENHEQFFGPGTRLTVL.

The rearrangement joins TRBV7-8 to TRBJ1-4; TRBD1 agrees at 7 bases. The germline CDR1 and CDR2 sequences are SGHVS and FQNEAQ. The CDR3 has 14 amino acids. V gave up 5 bases and J gave up 2 bases; unmatched junction bases: 2. For the CDR3, the DNA is TGTGCCAGCAGCCTGACAGGGACTAATGAAAAACTGTTTTTT. Translation: CASSLTGTNEKLFF. Using reference TRBV7-8 and TRBJ1-4 for the parts outside the CDR3, the full variable domain is GAGVSQSPRYKVAKRGQDVALRCDPISGHVSLFWYQQALGQGPEFLTYFQNEAQLDKSGLPSDRFFAERPEGSVSTLKIQRTQQEDSAVYLCASSLTGTNEKLFFGSGTQLSVL.

This clone was counted between two and nine times. V and J are TRBV4-1 and TRBJ2-7; maybe TRBD1 (5 bases). The CDR3 totals 15 residues. Germline V lookup: CDR1 MGHRA, CDR2 YSYEKL. The V end was cut by 0 bases, the J end by 1 base, with 10 bases between. The CDR3 here is CASSQELGVSYEQYF. CDR3 bases: TGCGCCAGCAGCCAAGAATTAGGGGTTTCCTACGAGCAGTACTTC.

The V call is TRBV2, the J call TRBJ2-2, with D maybe TRBD1 (6 bases). V was pared by 7 bases and J by 0 bases, with 12 bases between. The germline gives CDR1 SNHLY, CDR2 FYNNEI. The CDR3 extends over 15 amino acids. The CDR3 nucleotides read TGTGCCAGCAACCCCGGACAGACGAACACCGGGGAGCTGTTTTTT. This translates into CASNPGQTNTGELFF.

J is TRBJ2-7 and V is TRBV25-1; 8 bases line up with TRBD1. The junction had 5 bases not matched to a gene; V was cut back by 1 base and J by 6 bases. Germline V gene data show CDR1 as MGHDK and CDR2 as SYGVNS. This CDR3 has 14 residues. The CDR3 sequence is CASSELGTGGEQYF. The CDR3 coding sequence is TGTGCCAGCAGTGAATTGGGGACAGGAGGCGAGCAGTACTTC.

This chain connects TRBV15 to TRBJ2-3; 8 bases agree with TRBD1. Germline CDR1 LNHNV, CDR2 YYDKDF (reference sequence). Trimming at V came to 9 bases and at J to 4 bases, leaving 6 bases not matched to a gene. The CDR3 has 13 residues. CDR3 coding DNA: TGTGCCACAATAGGACAGGGTTCAGATACGCAGTATTTT. It codes for CATIGQGSDTQYF.

The J gene is TRBJ2-1, the V gene TRBV27, with a weak D call TRBD1 (6 bases). The CDR3 is made up of 11 amino acids. The germline gives CDR1 MNHEY, CDR2 SMNVEV (reference sequence). Trimming left V 8 bases short and J 13 bases short, with 15 bases between. The CDR3 DNA follows: TGTGCCAGCCTGAGGGGGTCCGACCAGTTCTTC. It encodes CASLRGSDQFF.

CDR3 amino acids: CASSLDSLSQPQHF. CDR3 in DNA: TGTGCCAGCAGTTTGGATAGCCTATCGCAGCCCCAGCATTTT. The J gene is TRBJ1-5, the V gene TRBV28; D call uncertain. Germline-derived CDR1 and CDR2 are MDHEN and SYDVKM. The CDR3 runs to 14 residues. The V end lost 3 bases, the J end lost 7 bases, and 13 bases lay between the germline ends.

This chain links TRBV15 with TRBJ2-1, with TRBD2 as a possible D gene (6 bases). Trimming cost V 1 base and J 6 bases, with 19 bases left between them. Germline V gene lookup returns CDR1 LNHNV and CDR2 YYDKDF (reference sequence). The CDR3 is 17 amino acids. CDR3 region: CATSRVMGGTPGNEQFF. The DNA of the CDR3 is TGTGCCACCAGCAGAGTTATGGGAGGAACCCCGGGCAATGAGCAGTTCTTC.